The 18 T cell receptor beta chains given below trace back to one sample, sequenced in a study of blood T cell repertoires in COVID-19. Here immunoSEQ multiplex PCR was the method, and the copy in TCRdb shows in-frame clones only, minus some. The sample consists of some 97,000 clones, 85% of them appearing once. The sample consisted of peripheral blood. The origin of the receptors is a man over 45 with active or convalescent COVID-19.

This clone was observed a few times. The junction differs from germline at one of its ends, possibly a read error. The V call is TRBV6-1, the J call TRBJ1-4; perhaps TRBD1 as D (5 bases). The CDR3 runs to 13 residues. Germline lookup yields CDR1 MNHNS and CDR2 SASEGT. CDR3 amino acids: CASGEGANEKLFF. The CDR3 nucleotides are TGTGCCAGCGGTGAAGGGGCAAATGAAAAACTGTTTTTT.

V is TRBV12-3 or TRBV12-4 and J is TRBJ2-7, with D possibly matching TRBD2 (5 bases). The CDR3 consists of 13 residues. V was clipped by 3 bases and J by 4 bases, with 10 bases between them. The CDR3 DNA is TGTGCCAGCAGTTTGTCCGAGGGATACGAGCAGTACTTC. This sequence encodes CASSLSEGYEQYF.

This chain links TRBV19 with TRBJ1-2, with D unclear. Germline values: CDR1 LNHDA, CDR2 SQIVND (reference sequence). The CDR3 contains 12 residues. Trimming took 5 bases from V and 8 from J, leaving 12 bases between them. The CDR3 sequence: CASSLRLGGYTF. In DNA form, the CDR3 reads TGTGCCAGTAGTCTTCGTCTCGGGGGCTACACCTTC.

The genes are TRBV2 and TRBJ1-1; TRBD1 aligns across 8 bases. Germline CDR1 is SNHLY and CDR2 is FYNNEI. The V gene end was trimmed by 7 bases and the J gene end by 5 bases; junction bases not matched to a gene: 9. The CDR3 totals 14 residues. The CDR3 DNA sequence: TGTGCCAGCACTGTGACAGGGGCGTGGACTGAAGCTTTCTTT. Protein: CASTVTGAWTEAFF.

The V gene is TRBV30, the J gene TRBJ1-2; 7 bases are shared with TRBD1. The CDR3 spans 14 residues. Germline V lookup: CDR1 GTSNPN, CDR2 SVGIG (reference sequence). Trimming cost V 2 bases and J 8 bases; bases outside gene matches: 11. This chain's CDR3 is CAWSWPRGNGGYTF. The DNA for the CDR3 is TGTGCCTGGAGTTGGCCCAGGGGGAATGGGGGCTACACCTTC.

This clone was observed a handful of times. The chain combines TRBV3-1 (or the pseudogene TRBV3-2) with TRBJ2-7; 10 positions match TRBD1. CDR1 is LGHDT and CDR2 is YNNKEL in the germline V gene (reference sequence). The junction had 6 bases not matched to a gene; V was cut back by 5 bases and J by 2 bases. The CDR3 has 15 amino acids. CDR3: CASSFWDRGPYEQYF. Written as DNA, the CDR3 is TGTGCCAGCAGCTTTTGGGACAGGGGACCCTACGAGCAGTACTTC.

The V and J genes are TRBV25-1 and TRBJ2-1, with 7 bases that match TRBD2. V was clipped by 6 bases and J by 4 bases; unmatched bases: 6. The germline V gene has CDR1 MGHDK and CDR2 SYGVNS. CDR3 length: 14 amino acids. CDR3 sequence: CASSIAGSYNEQFF. CDR3 DNA: TGTGCCAGCAGCATAGCGGGTTCGTACAATGAGCAGTTCTTC.

The CDR3 sequence is CASSGKGQGGEKLFF. The CDR3 region has the DNA TGTGCCAGCAGCGGGAAGGGACAGGGCGGTGAAAAACTGTTTTTT. V is TRBV11-2 and J is TRBJ1-4; 9 bases agree with TRBD1. With V trimmed by 5 bases and J by 7 bases, 8 bases remained unmatched. Per germline, CDR1 SGHAT and CDR2 FQNNGV. This CDR3 spans 15 amino acids.

This sequence joins TRBV9 and TRBJ2-7; 7 bases are shared with TRBD1. After removal of 6 bases from V and 3 bases from J, the junction contained 9 bases not matched to a gene. The germline gives CDR1 SGDLS, CDR2 YYNGEE. This CDR3 has 14 residues. CDR3 sequence (DNA): TGTGCCAGCAACCCTAACAGGGGAAGCTACGAGCAGTACTTC. It codes for CASNPNRGSYEQYF.

The chain joins TRBV5-6 to TRBJ2-7; D ambiguous. The V gene's germline CDR1 is SGHDT and CDR2 YYEEEE. This CDR3 spans 13 amino acids. Trimming took 2 bases from V and 3 from J, leaving 9 bases between them. The CDR3 DNA reads TGTGCCAGCAGCTTCACAGAGAACTACGAGCAGTACTTC. Translating gives CASSFTENYEQYF.

The CDR3 DNA follows: TGTGCCAGCAGCTTAGGGTTGTCAGGGATTGGAAACACCATATATTTT. Translated: CASSLGLSGIGNTIYF. The V call is TRBV7-2, the J call TRBJ1-3, with D possibly being TRBD1 (5 bases). V dropped 1 base and J dropped 3 bases, with 13 bases sitting between them. Per germline, CDR1 SGHTA and CDR2 FQGNSA. The CDR3 contains 16 residues. Drawing the rest from reference TRBV7-2 and TRBJ1-3, the complete variable domain is GAGVSQSPSNKVTEKGKDVELRCDPISGHTALYWYRQSLGQGLEFLIYFQGNSAPDKSGLPSDRFSAERTGGSVSTLTIQRTQQEDSAVYLCASSLGLSGIGNTIYFGEGSWLTVV.

V is TRBV7-9 and J is TRBJ1-2, with 9 bases that match TRBD1. Germline lookup yields CDR1 SEHNR and CDR2 FQNEAQ (reference sequence). With 4 bases clipped from V and 7 bases from J, the junction kept 4 bases outside the gene matches. The CDR3 totals 13 residues. CDR3 residues: CASSSGTGTGYTF. The CDR3 nucleotides are TGTGCCAGCAGCTCAGGGACAGGGACTGGCTACACCTTC.

The gene calls are TRBV5-6 and TRBJ2-1; D call uncertain. The CDR3 length is 15 residues. V lost 5 bases and J 2 bases, leaving 14 bases between the germline ends. Per the germline V gene, CDR1 is SGHDT and CDR2 is YYEEEE. This CDR3 reads CASRMRSGTYNEQFF. The DNA of the CDR3 is TGTGCCAGCAGGATGCGGAGTGGTACCTACAATGAGCAGTTCTTC.

This clone showed up just once. The chain joins TRBV30 to TRBJ2-7; TRBD2 matches at 9 bases. With 4 bases clipped from V and 3 bases from J, the junction kept 1 base outside the gene matches. Germline V gene data show CDR1 as GTSNPN and CDR2 as SVGIG (reference sequence). The CDR3 contains 12 residues. In DNA form, the CDR3 reads TGTGCCTGGACTAGCGGGAACTACGAGCAGTACTTC. Amino acid sequence: CAWTSGNYEQYF.

The chain is built from TRBV29-1 and TRBJ1-2; a possible D gene is TRBD1 (6 bases). The V end lost 1 base, the J end lost 4 bases, and 7 bases lay between the germline ends. CDR1 and CDR2 from the germline V gene are SQVTM and ANQGSEA. The CDR3 covers 12 residues. CDR3 loop: CSVEVDSYGYTF. The DNA for the CDR3 is TGCAGCGTTGAAGTGGACAGCTATGGCTACACCTTC.

This chain connects TRBV5-6 to TRBJ2-2, with 7 bases identical to TRBD1. The germline V gene encodes CDR1 SGHDT and CDR2 YYEEEE. Trimming at V came to 5 bases and at J to 6 bases, leaving 10 bases not matched to a gene. This CDR3 has 15 residues. The CDR3 nucleotides are TGTGCCAGCAGTACGACAGGGATGTGGGCCGGGGAGCTGTTTTTT. It encodes CASSTTGMWAGELFF. Filled out from reference TRBV5-6 and TRBJ2-2, the complete variable domain reads DAGVTQSPTHLIKTRGQQVTLRCSPKSGHDTVSWYQQALGQGPQFIFQYYEEEERQRGNFPDRFSGHQFPNYSSELNVNALLLGDSALYLCASSTTGMWAGELFFGEGSRLTVL.

This chain links TRBV5-1 with TRBJ2-5; D is perhaps TRBD1 (6 bases). Germline V gives CDR1 SGHRS, CDR2 YFSETQ. The CDR3 contains 16 residues. The V and J ends lost 0 bases and 1 base respectively, with 13 bases between them. The CDR3 coding sequence is TGCGCCAGCAGCTTGGGAGTCGCAGGGGTCCAAGAGACCCAGTACTTC. It yields the protein CASSLGVAGVQETQYF.

The V gene is TRBV24-1, the J gene TRBJ2-1, with D possibly being TRBD1 (5 bases). CDR1 is KGHDR and CDR2 is SFDVKD in the germline V gene. The CDR3 spans 12 residues. The V and J ends lost 4 bases and 9 bases respectively, with 9 bases between them. DNA for the CDR3: TGTGCCACCAGTGAGGGAAGGGGTGAGCAGTTCTTC. This translates into CATSEGRGEQFF.